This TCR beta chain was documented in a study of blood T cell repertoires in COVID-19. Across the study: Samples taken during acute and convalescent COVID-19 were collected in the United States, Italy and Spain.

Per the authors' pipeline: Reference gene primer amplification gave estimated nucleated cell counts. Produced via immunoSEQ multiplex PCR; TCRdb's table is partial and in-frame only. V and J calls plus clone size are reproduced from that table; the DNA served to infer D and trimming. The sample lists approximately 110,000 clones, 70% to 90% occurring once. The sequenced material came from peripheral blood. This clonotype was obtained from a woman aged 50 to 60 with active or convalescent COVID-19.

CDR3 bases: TGTGCCAGTAGACATAGGCGGCAGCTAAATCAGCCCCAGCATTTT. This codes for CASRHRRQLNQPQHF. V gene TRBV19 combines with J gene TRBJ1-5; D remains unclear. Germline values: CDR1 LNHDA, CDR2 SQIVND (reference sequence). V gave up 6 bases and J gave up 4 bases, with 16 bases separating them. The CDR3 runs 15 residues.